A selection of T cell receptor beta chains follows, all from one sample in a study of T cells expressing NK-cell markers. Using the 5' RACE reads, TCRdb records one entry per CDR3 protein without DNA. The sample's table shows 300,000 to 450,000 distinct CDR3 sequences. Sequencing was done on a sample of blood T cells: a sorted CD56 or NKG2C T cell subset, CD4+ or CD8+ T cells, or bulk PBMC T cells (not recorded which). These receptors were obtained from a man aged 18-75 years in good health. Both conserved end residues are part of each CDR3.

v_call: TRBV2
j_call: TRBJ1-1
cdr3_aa: CASWRGQHQNTEAFF

v_call: TRBV10-3
j_call: TRBJ1-5
cdr3_aa: CAISESQLNQPQHF

v_call: TRBV7-9
j_call: TRBJ2-2
cdr3_aa: CASSFTGTRNGELFF

v_call: TRBV18
j_call: TRBJ2-7
cdr3_aa: CASSPTLEGSGEQYF

v_call: TRBV20-1
j_call: TRBJ2-5
cdr3_aa: CSASEGYPVETQYF

v_call: TRBV5-4
j_call: TRBJ2-3
cdr3_aa: CASSLAAGATDTQYF

v_call: TRBV12-3/TRBV12-4
j_call: TRBJ2-1
cdr3_aa: CASSLKGPGELAGGRGQFF

v_call: TRBV19
j_call: TRBJ2-6
cdr3_aa: CASSMWRPGANVLTF

v_call: TRBV10-3
j_call: TRBJ2-5
cdr3_aa: CAISETLAGRWETQYF

v_call: TRBV20-1
j_call: TRBJ2-3
cdr3_aa: CSATNPRDTSTDTQYF

v_call: TRBV29-1
j_call: TRBJ2-7
cdr3_aa: CSVQWDRGYEQYF

v_call: TRBV9
j_call: TRBJ1-1
cdr3_aa: CASSARQGLITEAFF

v_call: TRBV6-5
j_call: TRBJ1-2
cdr3_aa: CASSYEGTGGVSGYTF

v_call: TRBV7-2
j_call: TRBJ2-7
cdr3_aa: CASSQGGVLKTYEQYF

v_call: TRBV7-2
j_call: TRBJ2-7
cdr3_aa: CASSFLAGGTYEQYF

v_call: TRBV11-3
j_call: TRBJ2-3
cdr3_aa: CASSLAASGGSDTQYF

v_call: TRBV7-2
j_call: TRBJ2-7
cdr3_aa: CASSLDYRPVEQYF

v_call: TRBV27
j_call: TRBJ2-3
cdr3_aa: CASSPSVGTGGWRDTQYF

v_call: TRBV19
j_call: TRBJ1-5
cdr3_aa: CASAKRTGGSNQPQHF

v_call: TRBV20-1
j_call: TRBJ1-6
cdr3_aa: CSAGDRANNSPLHF

v_call: TRBV12-3/TRBV12-4
j_call: TRBJ1-2
cdr3_aa: CASSPRWGGRGYTF

v_call: TRBV9
j_call: TRBJ1-2
cdr3_aa: CASSLQGQINYGYTF

v_call: TRBV14
j_call: TRBJ2-7
cdr3_aa: CASSQKIQSGPRNYEQYF

v_call: TRBV7-6
j_call: TRBJ2-3
cdr3_aa: CASSLRRRVSTDTQYF

v_call: TRBV2
j_call: TRBJ1-3
cdr3_aa: CASKLSSGNTIYF

v_call: TRBV20-1
j_call: TRBJ2-5
cdr3_aa: CSAPTIAGVGETQYF

v_call: TRBV12-5
j_call: TRBJ2-3
cdr3_aa: CASADGGASGGLADTQYF

v_call: TRBV7-2
j_call: TRBJ2-3
cdr3_aa: CASSLISGGVTDTQYF

v_call: TRBV18
j_call: TRBJ1-2
cdr3_aa: CASSQDTNYGYTF

v_call: TRBV28
j_call: TRBJ2-7
cdr3_aa: CASSFEGEDSYEQYF

v_call: TRBV2
j_call: TRBJ2-5
cdr3_aa: CASSEASGGAYQETQYF

v_call: TRBV18
j_call: TRBJ2-2
cdr3_aa: CASSPAGQGTGELFF

v_call: TRBV15
j_call: TRBJ1-1
cdr3_aa: CATSSSWGGTEAFF

v_call: TRBV7-9
j_call: TRBJ2-3
cdr3_aa: CASSLARASGGTDTQYF

v_call: TRBV5-1
j_call: TRBJ1-4
cdr3_aa: CASSYKGANNEKLFF

v_call: TRBV6-5
j_call: TRBJ2-2
cdr3_aa: CASSYLGQRVRGTGELFF

v_call: TRBV7-2
j_call: TRBJ2-1
cdr3_aa: CASSPGRNTNNEQFF

v_call: TRBV4-1
j_call: TRBJ2-5
cdr3_aa: CASSLGGMETQYF

v_call: TRBV20-1
j_call: TRBJ1-2
cdr3_aa: CSARDRHHYGYTF

v_call: TRBV10-3
j_call: TRBJ1-4
cdr3_aa: CAISPTFVKIATNEKLFF

v_call: TRBV20-1
j_call: TRBJ2-3
cdr3_aa: CSATNAGGGTDTQYF

v_call: TRBV11-1
j_call: TRBJ1-5
cdr3_aa: CASSLARRISNQPQHF

v_call: TRBV5-1
j_call: TRBJ1-2
cdr3_aa: CASSQKGDGYTF

v_call: TRBV4-1
j_call: TRBJ1-1
cdr3_aa: CASSSWGGLAGTEAFF

v_call: TRBV15
j_call: TRBJ2-6
cdr3_aa: CATSRGSSGANVLTF

v_call: TRBV6-1
j_call: TRBJ1-2
cdr3_aa: CASSEQQGANGYTF

v_call: TRBV11-1
j_call: TRBJ2-1
cdr3_aa: CASSRTVQRYEQFF

v_call: TRBV12-3/TRBV12-4
j_call: TRBJ1-1
cdr3_aa: CASSLARRNTEAFF

v_call: TRBV7-9
j_call: TRBJ1-1
cdr3_aa: CASSLGTGGMNTEAFF

v_call: TRBV12-5
j_call: TRBJ1-1
cdr3_aa: CASGSLPGTGGTEAFF

v_call: TRBV25-1
j_call: TRBJ2-7
cdr3_aa: CASSYRGAYEQYF